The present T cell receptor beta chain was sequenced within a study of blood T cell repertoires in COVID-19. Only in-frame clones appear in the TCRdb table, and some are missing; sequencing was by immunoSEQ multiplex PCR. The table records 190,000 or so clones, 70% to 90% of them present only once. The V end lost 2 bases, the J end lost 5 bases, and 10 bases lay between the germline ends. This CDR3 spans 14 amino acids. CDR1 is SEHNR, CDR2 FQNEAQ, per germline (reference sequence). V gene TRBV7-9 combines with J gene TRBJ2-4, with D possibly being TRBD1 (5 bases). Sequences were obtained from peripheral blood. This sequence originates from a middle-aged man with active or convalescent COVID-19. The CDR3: CASSLSLGENIQYF. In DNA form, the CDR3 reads TGTGCCAGCAGCTTAAGTTTAGGGGAAAACATTCAGTACTTC.